The 24 T cell receptor beta chains below all came from one sample that was sequenced in a study of beta chain features in type 1 diabetes. The whole isolated RNA underwent reverse transcription, so sequencing captured expressed TCRB transcripts. Sequenced by immunoSEQ multiplex PCR; TCRdb stores in-frame clones only, minus some. This table has about 620,000 clones, 15% to 17% appearing once. The sequenced material came from naive CD4+ T cells from blood. The receptors here all came from a young man in good health.

This clone has only a few counts. V and J are TRBV9 and TRBJ2-7; D might be TRBD1 or TRBD2, each matching 5 bases. Germline values: CDR1 SGDLS, CDR2 YYNGEE. The CDR3 runs 14 residues. The V end lost 0 bases, the J end lost 3 bases, and 10 bases lay between the germline ends. CDR3 in amino acids: CASSVGGTDYEQYF. DNA of the CDR3: TGTGCCAGCAGCGTAGGGGGGACGGACTACGAGCAGTACTTC.

This clone has more than one count but fewer than ten. The CDR3 protein is CASSEAGQSSYEQYF. CDR3 nucleotide sequence: TGTGCCAGCAGTGAAGCAGGGCAAAGCTCCTACGAGCAGTACTTC. The chain couples TRBV2 to TRBJ2-7; D gene ambiguous. With 0 bases removed from V and 0 bases from J, the gap between germline ends came to 9 bases. CDR1 SNHLY and CDR2 FYNNEI come from the germline V gene. This CDR3 contains 15 residues.

The chain carries TRBV5-8 and TRBJ1-2; the D is unclear. The V gene lost 4 bases and the J gene lost 2 bases, with 3 bases spanning the gap. The V gene's germline CDR1 is SGHTS and CDR2 YDEGEE. This CDR3 region has 11 residues. CDR3 region: CASSLNYGYTF. In DNA, the CDR3 is TGTGCCAGCAGCCTAAACTATGGCTACACCTTC.

The table lists this clone with a few counts. The J gene is TRBJ1-1, the V gene TRBV18; TRBD1 might be the D (5 bases). Germline V gene lookup returns CDR1 KGHSH and CDR2 LQKENI. With 6 bases removed from V and 2 bases from J, the gap between germline ends came to 16 bases. The CDR3 consists of 15 residues. The CDR3 protein is CASSPLSGQNTEAFF. The CDR3 DNA is TGTGCCAGCTCCCCCTTGTCAGGACAAAACACTGAAGCTTTCTTT.

V gene TRBV9 combines with J gene TRBJ1-6, with 8 bases identical to TRBD1. This CDR3 has 16 amino acids. The V gene's germline CDR1 is SGDLS and CDR2 YYNGEE. Trimming took 3 bases from V and 5 from J; bases not matched to a gene: 7. The CDR3 region has the DNA TGTGCCAGCAGCGCTCCACCAGGGGGCCATAATTCACCCCTCCACTTT. This sequence encodes CASSAPPGGHNSPLHF.

This clone was seen a few times. The genes are TRBV19 and TRBJ2-3; 7 bases are shared with TRBD1. The V gene end was trimmed by 2 bases and the J gene end by 14 bases; junction bases not matched to a gene: 10. The CDR3 consists of 13 residues. The germline gives CDR1 LNHDA, CDR2 SQIVND (reference sequence). CDR3 region: CASSISGTVSPYF. CDR3 DNA: TGTGCCAGTAGTATATCTGGGACAGTCTCCCCGTATTTT.

The DNA of the CDR3 is TGTGCCAGCAACCCGGGACAGGGGGCCTATGGCTACACCTTC. Protein sequence: CASNPGQGAYGYTF. The chain employs TRBV5-4 and TRBJ1-2; TRBD1 aligns across 12 bases. The V gene end was trimmed by 6 bases and the J gene end by 4 bases; junction bases not matched to a gene: 4. The length of the CDR3 is 14 residues. Looked up from germline, CDR1 is SGHNT and CDR2 is YYREEE (reference sequence).

This clone appeared a few times. V usage is TRBV7-8 and J usage is TRBJ2-1; D assignment may be TRBD1 or TRBD2 (5 bases each). This CDR3 spans 14 amino acids. Trimming removed 2 bases from V and 2 bases from J, with 7 bases in between. Germline V gene sequence: CDR1 SGHVS, CDR2 FQNEAQ. The chain's CDR3 is CASSLQGAYNEQFF. Written as DNA, the CDR3 is TGTGCCAGCAGCTTACAGGGAGCCTACAATGAGCAGTTCTTC.

The V and J genes are TRBV10-3 and TRBJ2-7, with D perhaps given as TRBD1 or TRBD2 (5 bases each). The CDR3 is 16 amino acids. Germline-derived CDR1 and CDR2 are ENHRY and SYGVKD. V was shortened by 3 bases and J by 3 bases, with 18 bases between the two germline ends. The CDR3 bases are TGTGCCATCAGTGACAAAAGGGTGGGACGAGGCTACGAGCAGTACTTC. Its protein is CAISDKRVGRGYEQYF.

This clone came up a few times. This chain links TRBV29-1 with TRBJ1-1; no clear D. CDR1 and CDR2 (germline): SQVTM, ANQGSEA. CDR3 length: 11 residues. Trimming left V 8 bases short and J 3 bases short, with 10 bases between. CDR3 sequence reads: CSSRWDTEAFF. The CDR3 DNA is TGCAGCTCCCGCTGGGACACTGAAGCTTTCTTT.

This clone was seen once. The rearrangement uses TRBV4-3 and TRBJ1-1, with TRBD1 matching over 7 bases. V trimming: 3 bases; J trimming: 6 bases; junction bases outside the gene matches: 7. Germline-derived CDR1 and CDR2 are LGHNA and YSLEER. This CDR3 region has 14 residues. CDR3 coding DNA: TGCGCCAGCAGCCACCGAGGACAGGCACCTGAAGCTTTCTTT. It yields the protein CASSHRGQAPEAFF.

In its sample, this clone was seen a few times. The chain recombines TRBV11-2 with TRBJ1-2; weak D call: TRBD1 (6 bases). The CDR3 has 17 residues. Trimming shortened V by 7 bases and J by 4 bases, and 25 bases separated the two germline ends. Germline CDR1 is SGHAT and CDR2 is FQNNGV. CDR3: CASKGKSNRAQPYGYTF. The CDR3 DNA follows: TGTGCCAGCAAGGGGAAATCCAACAGGGCTCAGCCCTATGGCTACACCTTC. The full variable domain, rest sourced from reference TRBV11-2 and TRBJ1-2, is EAGVAQSPRYKIIEKRQSVAFWCNPISGHATLYWYQQILGQGPKLLIQFQNNGVVDDSQLPKDRFSAERLKGVDSTLKIQPAKLEDSAVYLCASKGKSNRAQPYGYTFGSGTRLTVV.

This chain connects TRBV4-1 to TRBJ1-1, with D uncertain. This CDR3 has 14 residues. The germline V and J ends were trimmed by 6 bases and 0 bases, with 11 bases remaining between them. The germline gives CDR1 MGHRA, CDR2 YSYEKL. CDR3 DNA: TGCGCCAGCAGGGAACTGCCAGTGAACACTGAAGCTTTCTTT. It codes for CASRELPVNTEAFF.

The V and J genes are TRBV18 and TRBJ1-5, with D tentatively TRBD1 (5 bases). CDR1 KGHSH and CDR2 LQKENI come from the germline V gene. Trimming removed 6 bases at V and 0 bases at J, with 12 bases between. The CDR3 extends over 15 amino acids. DNA for the CDR3: TGTGCCAGCTCGCGACAGCTTGATAGCAATCAGCCCCAGCATTTT. Amino acids: CASSRQLDSNQPQHF.

This sequence joins TRBV5-1 and TRBJ1-6; 9 nucleotides line up with TRBD1. The V and J ends lost 4 bases and 11 bases, in that order; junction bases with no gene match: 7. The length of the CDR3 is 14 residues. Germline V gene lookup returns CDR1 SGHRS and CDR2 YFSETQ. The CDR3 region has the DNA TGCGCCAGCAGCCCCGGACAGGGGCCTCCACCCCTCCACTTT. The encoded protein is CASSPGQGPPPLHF.

This clone occurred a few times. This chain uses TRBV19 with TRBJ1-2; D is undetermined. CDR3 length: 14 residues. From germline, CDR1 is LNHDA and CDR2 SQIVND (reference sequence). Trimming removed 6 bases from V and 8 bases from J, with 19 bases in between. CDR3 bases: TGTGCCAGTAGCCGGAATCTTCGGCAAGGCGGCTACACCTTC. As protein: CASSRNLRQGGYTF.

This clone was seen a few times. The chain recombines TRBV7-6 with TRBJ1-2; D not resolved. Germline assignment: CDR1 SGHVS and CDR2 FNYEAQ. Trimming pared 1 base from V and 8 bases from J, leaving 14 bases between. The CDR3 loop spans 14 amino acids. CDR3 residues: CASSLEGTGRGYTF. The CDR3 DNA sequence: TGTGCCAGCAGCTTAGAGGGTACGGGTCGGGGCTACACCTTC.

The rearrangement joins TRBV28 to TRBJ1-2; 9 bases agree with TRBD1. Germline CDR1 is MDHEN and CDR2 is SYDVKM. The CDR3 contains 15 residues. The V and J ends lost 3 bases and 2 bases, in that order; junction bases with no gene match: 4. CDR3 DNA: TGTGCCAGCAGTTTCCGGACAGGGGCGAACTATGGCTACACCTTC. Translating it yields CASSFRTGANYGYTF.

The chain joins TRBV9 to TRBJ2-1; 9 nucleotides agree with TRBD2. Germline V gives CDR1 SGDLS, CDR2 YYNGEE. The V gene end was trimmed by 2 bases and the J gene end by 2 bases; junction bases not matched to a gene: 17. The CDR3 is 20 residues long. This CDR3 is CASSVTGRLAGNHPYNEQFF. The CDR3 region has the DNA TGTGCCAGCAGCGTGACAGGGCGGCTAGCGGGAAACCATCCCTACAATGAGCAGTTCTTC.

The table lists this clone with a few counts. The chain is built from TRBV11-2 and TRBJ2-5; tentative D call: TRBD1 (6 bases). Trimming removed 6 bases from V and 2 bases from J, with 16 bases in between. Germline values: CDR1 SGHAT, CDR2 FQNNGV. The CDR3 has 15 residues. The CDR3 reads CASSLQGVGQETQYF. The CDR3 nucleotides read TGTGCCAGCAGTTTACAGGGTGTCGGGCAAGAGACCCAGTACTTC.

This clone appeared a few times. The genes are TRBV28 and TRBJ2-5, with TRBD2 as a possible D gene (5 bases). There are 13 residues in the CDR3. V dropped 4 bases and J dropped 2 bases, with 8 bases sitting between them. Germline CDR1 MDHEN, CDR2 SYDVKM. The CDR3 protein is CASSYGIQETQYF. CDR3 bases: TGTGCCAGCAGTTACGGGATACAAGAGACCCAGTACTTC.

This sequence joins TRBV10-3 and TRBJ2-1, with D unresolved. V lost 4 bases and J 5 bases, leaving 6 bases between the germline ends. CDR3 length equals 12 residues. Germline V gene data show CDR1 as ENHRY and CDR2 as SYGVKD. CDR3 protein: CAISAYNNEQFF. CDR3 DNA sequence: TGTGCCATCAGTGCTTATAACAATGAGCAGTTCTTC.

This clone showed up just a few times. The chain joins TRBV9 to TRBJ2-2; possibly TRBD2 for D (5 bases). This CDR3 contains 14 residues. Germline CDR1 SGDLS, CDR2 YYNGEE. V lost 1 base to trimming and J lost 5 bases, with 9 bases between them. The CDR3 DNA reads as TGTGCCAGCAGCGTAAGGTCGGGGACCGGGGAGCTGTTTTTT. Translation: CASSVRSGTGELFF.

In its sample, this clone was seen a few times. The CDR3 nucleotides are TGTGCCAGCAGCTTAAGTAGCTTTCAGAGTTCACCCCTCCACTTT. Encoded protein: CASSLSSFQSSPLHF. This rearrangement joins TRBV13 to TRBJ1-6; no firm D call. V was shortened by 2 bases and J by 9 bases, with 14 bases between the two germline ends. Germline-derived CDR1 and CDR2 are PRHDT and FYEKMQ (reference sequence). The CDR3 totals 15 residues.